The clone carrying this TCR beta chain was seen many times. Its antigen is still unknown. These data originate in a study of T cells in Graves' hyperthyroidism and ophthalmopathy. General observations from the study: Most clonotypes that expanded in the thyroid above 0.001 also showed up in blood.

The source material, RNA transcripts, was used to amplify TCR beta CDR3 regions. The HTBI primer set served for first-round RT-PCR of the TCR CDR3. Each CDR3 protein is one row after TCRdb ran MiXCR on the multiplex PCR reads. Altogether about 380,000 distinct CDR3 sequences are present, around 14% being singletons, with the ten largest covering 9.5% to 11%. Fresh peripheral blood, roughly 10 ml of it, supplied the PBMCs. The V end lost 5 bases, the J end lost 5 bases, and 15 bases lay between the germline ends. CDR1 is PRHDT, CDR2 FYEKMQ, per germline (reference sequence). This CDR3 is 14 amino acids long.

V and J are TRBV13 and TRBJ1-1; D is unclear. Sequenced material: blood. The sequence derives from a woman in her sixties with Graves' hyperthyroidism. CDR3 in DNA: TGTGCCAGCAGCCCCCGGAAGCTTGAGACTGAAGCTTTCTTT. This translates into CASSPRKLETEAFF. Drawing the rest from reference TRBV13 and TRBJ1-1, the complete variable domain is AAGVIQSPRHLIKEKRETATLKCYPIPRHDTVYWYQQGPGQDPQFLISFYEKMQSDKGSIPDRFSAQQFSDYHSELNMSSLELGDSALYFCASSPRKLETEAFFGQGTRLTVV.